Listed below are T cell receptor beta chains from one sample, sequenced in a study of brain T cells in children with intractable seizures. Method: immunoSEQ multiplex PCR; TCRdb's copy keeps in-frame clones and lacks some. The sample yields 50,000 to 80,000 clones, 95% to 97% seen once. This specimen was peripheral blood, taken at surgery. The receptor source for this set is a boy younger than two with focal cortical dysplasia and intractable seizures. The CDR3 runs from the conserved cysteine through the conserved F or W. The D gene is left open where the match is weak. Where a row states a size, it is once, few, many or the class of an expanded clone; other rows omit it.

D gene	clone size	J gene	V gene	CDR3 protein	CDR3 DNA
.	.	TRBJ1-2	TRBV2	CASTNYGYTF	TGTGCCAGCACTAACTATGGCTACACCTTC
TRBD2	.	TRBJ2-1	TRBV19	CASRLRSGGSPNEQFF	TGTGCCAGTAGATTGAGAAGCGGGGGGTCGCCCAATGAGCAGTTCTTC
.	.	TRBJ1-5	TRBV7-8	CASSLVVEGGQPQHF	TGTGCCAGCAGCTTAGTGGTGGAGGGAGGTCAGCCCCAGCATTTT
.	.	TRBJ2-5	TRBV5-6	CASSPMEREWETQYF	TGTGCCAGCAGCCCGATGGAGAGGGAGTGGGAGACCCAGTACTTC
TRBD1	.	TRBJ1-1	TRBV12-5	CASGLVGMGQGTKAFF	TGTGCTAGTGGTTTGGTTGGGATGGGACAGGGGACTAAAGCTTTCTTT
TRBD2	.	TRBJ2-7	TRBV10-3	CAISAGTRYEQYF	TGTGCCATCAGCGCCGGGACTAGGTACGAGCAGTACTTC
.	once	TRBJ2-7	TRBV19	CASSICSYEQYF	TGTGCCAGTAGTATCTGCTCCTACGAGCAGTACTTC
.	.	TRBJ2-7	TRBV5-4	CASSLFSSYEQYF	TGTGCCAGCAGCTTGTTTAGCTCCTACGAGCAGTACTTC
.	once	TRBJ2-2	TRBV23-1	CASRNPPAAGRTGELFF	TGCGCCAGCCGAAACCCCCCCGCGGCAGGGAGGACCGGGGAGCTGTTTTTT
TRBD2	.	TRBJ2-2	TRBV5-4	CASSFPSGRATSTGELFF	TGTGCCAGCAGCTTCCCTAGCGGGAGGGCCACGAGCACCGGGGAGCTGTTTTTT